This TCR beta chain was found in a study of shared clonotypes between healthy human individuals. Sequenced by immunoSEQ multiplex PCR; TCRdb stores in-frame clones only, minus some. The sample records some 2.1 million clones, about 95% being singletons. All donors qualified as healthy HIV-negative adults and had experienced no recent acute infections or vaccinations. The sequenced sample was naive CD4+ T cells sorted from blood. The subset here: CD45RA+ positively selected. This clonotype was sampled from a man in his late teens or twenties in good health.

The CDR3 loop reads CATNRESSTSFGNTIYF. The DNA of the CDR3 is TGTGCCACCAACAGGGAGAGCAGTACTAGTTTTGGAAACACCATATATTTT. The chain links TRBV10-3 to TRBJ1-3; the D gene is possibly TRBD1 (6 bases). The CDR3 contains 17 residues. V dropped 10 bases and J dropped 3 bases, with 25 bases sitting between them. From germline, CDR1 is ENHRY and CDR2 SYGVKD.